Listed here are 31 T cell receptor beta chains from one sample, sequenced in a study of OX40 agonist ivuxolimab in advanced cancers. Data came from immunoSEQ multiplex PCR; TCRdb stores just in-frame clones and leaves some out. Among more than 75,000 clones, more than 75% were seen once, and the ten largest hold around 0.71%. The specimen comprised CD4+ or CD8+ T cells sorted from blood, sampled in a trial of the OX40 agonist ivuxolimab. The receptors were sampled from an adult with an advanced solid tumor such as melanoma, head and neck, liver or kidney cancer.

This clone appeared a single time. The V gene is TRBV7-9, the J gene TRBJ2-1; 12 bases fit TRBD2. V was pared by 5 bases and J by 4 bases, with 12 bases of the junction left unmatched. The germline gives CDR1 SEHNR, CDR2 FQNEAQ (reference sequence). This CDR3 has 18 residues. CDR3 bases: TGTGCCAGCAGCCGGCCTAGCGGGAGGGCCCGGAGTTACAATGAGCAGTTCTTC. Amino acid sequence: CASSRPSGRARSYNEQFF.

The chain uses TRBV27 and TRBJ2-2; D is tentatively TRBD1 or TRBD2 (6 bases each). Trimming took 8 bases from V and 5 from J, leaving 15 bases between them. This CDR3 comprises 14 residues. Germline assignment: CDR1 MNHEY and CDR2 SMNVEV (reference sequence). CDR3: CASVGGSGTGELFF. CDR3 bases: TGTGCCAGCGTAGGGGGGAGTGGGACCGGGGAGCTGTTTTTT.

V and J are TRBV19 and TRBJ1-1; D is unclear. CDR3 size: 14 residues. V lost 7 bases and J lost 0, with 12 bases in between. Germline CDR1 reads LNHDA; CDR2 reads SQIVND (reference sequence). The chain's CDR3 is CASIASYMNTEAFF. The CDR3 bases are TGTGCCAGTATTGCAAGTTACATGAACACTGAAGCTTTCTTT.

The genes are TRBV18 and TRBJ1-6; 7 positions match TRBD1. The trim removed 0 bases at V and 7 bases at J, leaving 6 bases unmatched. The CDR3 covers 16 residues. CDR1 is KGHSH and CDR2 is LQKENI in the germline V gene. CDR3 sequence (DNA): TGTGCCAGCTCACCACCGATGCGACAGGGAAATTCACCCCTCCACTTT. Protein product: CASSPPMRQGNSPLHF.

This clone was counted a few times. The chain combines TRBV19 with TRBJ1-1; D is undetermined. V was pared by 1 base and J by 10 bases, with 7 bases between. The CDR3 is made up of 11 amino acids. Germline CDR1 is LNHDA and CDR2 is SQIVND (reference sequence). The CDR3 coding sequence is TGTGCCAGTAGTATAGTAGGCCGAGCTTTCTTT. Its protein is CASSIVGRAFF.

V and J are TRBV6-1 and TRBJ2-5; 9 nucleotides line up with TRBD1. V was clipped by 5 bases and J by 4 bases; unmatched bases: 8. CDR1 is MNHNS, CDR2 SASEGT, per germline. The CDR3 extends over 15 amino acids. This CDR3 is CASSTLQGARETQYF. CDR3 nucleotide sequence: TGTGCCAGCAGTACCCTACAGGGGGCGAGAGAGACCCAGTACTTC.

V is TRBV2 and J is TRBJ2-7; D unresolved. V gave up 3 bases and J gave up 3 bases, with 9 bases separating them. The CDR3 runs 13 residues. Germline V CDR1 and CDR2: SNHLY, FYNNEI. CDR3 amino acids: CASSDRTNYEQYF. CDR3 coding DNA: TGTGCCAGCAGTGACCGGACCAACTACGAGCAGTACTTC.

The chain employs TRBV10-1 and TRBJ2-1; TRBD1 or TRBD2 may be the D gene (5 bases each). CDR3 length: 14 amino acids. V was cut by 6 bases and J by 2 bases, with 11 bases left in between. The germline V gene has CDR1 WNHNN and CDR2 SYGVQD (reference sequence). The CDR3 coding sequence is TGCGCCAGCAGCGACCAGGGACCCTACAATGAGCAGTTCTTC. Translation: CASSDQGPYNEQFF.

This CDR3 is CASSPLGGQGVYEQYF. Here the CDR3 DNA reads TGTGCCAGCAGCCCCTTGGGGGGGCAAGGGGTTTACGAGCAGTACTTC. The chain links TRBV11-2 to TRBJ2-7; tentatively, D is TRBD2 (7 bases). V was cut by 5 bases and J by 4 bases, with 21 bases left in between. This CDR3 is built from 16 residues. Per germline, CDR1 SGHAT and CDR2 FQNNGV.

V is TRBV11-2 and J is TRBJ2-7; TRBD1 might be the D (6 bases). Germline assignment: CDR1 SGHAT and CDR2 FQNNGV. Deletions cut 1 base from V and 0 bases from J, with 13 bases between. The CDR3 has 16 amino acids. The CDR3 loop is CASSLAGTIFSYEQYF. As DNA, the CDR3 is TGTGCCAGCAGCTTAGCCGGGACAATCTTCTCCTACGAGCAGTACTTC.

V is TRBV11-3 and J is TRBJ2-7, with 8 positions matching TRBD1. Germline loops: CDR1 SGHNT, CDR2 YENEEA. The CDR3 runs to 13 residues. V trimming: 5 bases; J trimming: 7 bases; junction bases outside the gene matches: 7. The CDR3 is CASSHDRQGEQYF. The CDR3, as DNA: TGTGCCAGCAGCCATGACCGACAGGGGGAGCAGTACTTC.

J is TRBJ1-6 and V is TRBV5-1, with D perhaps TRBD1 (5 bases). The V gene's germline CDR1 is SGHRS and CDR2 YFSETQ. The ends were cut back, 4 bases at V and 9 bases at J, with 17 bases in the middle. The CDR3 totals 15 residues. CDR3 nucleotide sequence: TGCGCCAGCAGCAGAGGTCTGACAGCTTCTTCACCCCTCCACTTT. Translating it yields CASSRGLTASSPLHF.

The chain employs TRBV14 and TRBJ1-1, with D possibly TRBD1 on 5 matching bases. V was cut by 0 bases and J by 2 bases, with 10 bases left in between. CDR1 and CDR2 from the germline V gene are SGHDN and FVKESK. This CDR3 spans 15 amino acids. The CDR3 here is CASSQDPGGNTEAFF. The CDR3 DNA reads TGTGCCAGCAGCCAAGATCCGGGGGGTAACACTGAAGCTTTCTTT.

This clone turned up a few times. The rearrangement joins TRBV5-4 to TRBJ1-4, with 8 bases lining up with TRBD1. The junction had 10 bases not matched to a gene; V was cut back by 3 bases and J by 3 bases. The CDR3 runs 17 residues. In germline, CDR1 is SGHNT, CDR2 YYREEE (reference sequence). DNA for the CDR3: TGTGCCAGCAGCTCCCGGGCAGGGGGCTCGGCTAATGAAAAACTGTTTTTT. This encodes CASSSRAGGSANEKLFF.

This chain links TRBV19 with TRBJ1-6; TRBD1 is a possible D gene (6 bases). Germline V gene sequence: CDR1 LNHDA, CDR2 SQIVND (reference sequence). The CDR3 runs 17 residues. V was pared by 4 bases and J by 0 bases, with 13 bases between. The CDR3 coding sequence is TGTGCCAGTAGTACAACAGGGACTAGCTCCTATAATTCACCCCTCCACTTT. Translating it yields CASSTTGTSSYNSPLHF.

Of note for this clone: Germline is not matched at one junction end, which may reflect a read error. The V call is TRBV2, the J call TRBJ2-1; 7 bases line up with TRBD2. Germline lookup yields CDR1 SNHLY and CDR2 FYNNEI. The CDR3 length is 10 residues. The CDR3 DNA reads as TGTGCCAGCCGGACTAGAGGAACGATCTTC. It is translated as CASRTRGTIF.

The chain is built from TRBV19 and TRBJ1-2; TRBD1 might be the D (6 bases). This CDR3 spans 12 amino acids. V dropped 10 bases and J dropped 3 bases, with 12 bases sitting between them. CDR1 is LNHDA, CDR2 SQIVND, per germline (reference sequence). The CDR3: CATKTGDYGYTF. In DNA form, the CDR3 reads TGTGCCACCAAGACAGGAGACTATGGCTACACCTTC.

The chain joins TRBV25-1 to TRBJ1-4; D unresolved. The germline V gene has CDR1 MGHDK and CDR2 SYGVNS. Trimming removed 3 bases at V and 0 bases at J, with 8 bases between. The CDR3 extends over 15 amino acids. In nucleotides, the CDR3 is TGTGCCAGCAGTGAGCAAGCGCCAACTAATGAAAAACTGTTTTTT. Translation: CASSEQAPTNEKLFF.

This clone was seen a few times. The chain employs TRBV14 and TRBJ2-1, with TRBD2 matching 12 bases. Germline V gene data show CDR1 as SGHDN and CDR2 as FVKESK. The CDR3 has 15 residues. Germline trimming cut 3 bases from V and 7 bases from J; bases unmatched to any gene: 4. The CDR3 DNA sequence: TGTGCCAGCAGCCAGACTAGCGGGAGATTTAATGAGCAGTTCTTC. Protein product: CASSQTSGRFNEQFF.

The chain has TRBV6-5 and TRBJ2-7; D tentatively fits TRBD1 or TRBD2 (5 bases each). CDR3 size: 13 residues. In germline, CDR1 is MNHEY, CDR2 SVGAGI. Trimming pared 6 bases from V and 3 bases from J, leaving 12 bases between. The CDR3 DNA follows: TGTGCCAGCAGGACCCGGGACCGCTACGAGCAGTACTTC. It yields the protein CASRTRDRYEQYF.

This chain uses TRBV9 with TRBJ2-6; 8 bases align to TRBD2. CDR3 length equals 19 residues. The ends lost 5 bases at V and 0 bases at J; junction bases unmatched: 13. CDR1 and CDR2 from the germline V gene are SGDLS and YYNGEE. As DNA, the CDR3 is TGTGCCAGCAGTGCTCCTTCGGAGCGGGGGAGCTCTGGGGCCAACGTCCTGACTTTC. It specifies CASSAPSERGSSGANVLTF.

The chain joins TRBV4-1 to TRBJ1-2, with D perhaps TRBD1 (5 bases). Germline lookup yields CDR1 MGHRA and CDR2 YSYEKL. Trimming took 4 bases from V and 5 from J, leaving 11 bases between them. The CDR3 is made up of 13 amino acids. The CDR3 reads CASSRGTEYGYTF. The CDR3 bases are TGCGCCAGCAGCCGCGGGACGGAGTATGGCTACACCTTC.

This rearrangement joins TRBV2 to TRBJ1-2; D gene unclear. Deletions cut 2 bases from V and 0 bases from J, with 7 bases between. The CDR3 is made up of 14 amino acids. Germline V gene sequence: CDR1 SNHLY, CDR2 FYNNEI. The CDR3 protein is CASSEPPANYGYTF. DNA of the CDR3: TGTGCCAGCAGTGAACCTCCAGCTAACTATGGCTACACCTTC.

The CDR3 region is CASSLSPGEVYEQYF. CDR3 DNA: TGTGCCAGCAGCTTAAGCCCGGGAGAGGTCTACGAGCAGTACTTC. The chain uses TRBV7-3 and TRBJ2-7; perhaps TRBD2 as D (6 bases). There are 15 residues in the CDR3. Between the trimmed V and J ends, which lost 1 base and 3 bases, there was a span of 13 bases. Germline CDR1 is SGHTA and CDR2 is FQGTGA.

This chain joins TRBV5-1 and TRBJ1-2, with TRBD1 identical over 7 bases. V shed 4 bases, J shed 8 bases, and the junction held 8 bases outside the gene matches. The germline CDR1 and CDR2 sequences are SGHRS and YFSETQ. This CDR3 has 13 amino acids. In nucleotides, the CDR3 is TGCGCCAGCAGCCCTGACAGGGTACGGGGCTACACCTTC. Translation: CASSPDRVRGYTF.

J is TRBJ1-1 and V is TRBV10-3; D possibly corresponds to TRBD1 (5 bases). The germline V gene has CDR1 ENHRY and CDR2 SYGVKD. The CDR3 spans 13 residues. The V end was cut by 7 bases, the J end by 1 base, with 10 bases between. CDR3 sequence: CAITQGGNTEAFF. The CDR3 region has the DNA TGTGCCATCACCCAGGGAGGGAACACTGAAGCTTTCTTT.

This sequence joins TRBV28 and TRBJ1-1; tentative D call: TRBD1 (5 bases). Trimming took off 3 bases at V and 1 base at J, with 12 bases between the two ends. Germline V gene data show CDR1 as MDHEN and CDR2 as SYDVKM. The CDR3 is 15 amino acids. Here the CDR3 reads CASSFSGRGNTEAFF. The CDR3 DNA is TGTGCCAGCAGTTTTTCGGGGCGCGGGAACACTGAAGCTTTCTTT.

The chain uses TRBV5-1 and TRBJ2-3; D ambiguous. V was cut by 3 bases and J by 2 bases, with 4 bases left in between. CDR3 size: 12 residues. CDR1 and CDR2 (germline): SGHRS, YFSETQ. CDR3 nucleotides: TGCGCCAGCAGCTCACCCACAGATACGCAGTATTTT. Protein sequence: CASSSPTDTQYF.

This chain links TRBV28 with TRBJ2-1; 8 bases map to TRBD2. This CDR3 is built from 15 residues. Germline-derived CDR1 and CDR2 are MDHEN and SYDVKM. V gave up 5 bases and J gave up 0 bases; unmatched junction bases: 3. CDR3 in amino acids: CASSRSGSSYNEQFF. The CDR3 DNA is TGTGCCAGCAGTCGAAGCGGGAGCTCCTACAATGAGCAGTTCTTC.

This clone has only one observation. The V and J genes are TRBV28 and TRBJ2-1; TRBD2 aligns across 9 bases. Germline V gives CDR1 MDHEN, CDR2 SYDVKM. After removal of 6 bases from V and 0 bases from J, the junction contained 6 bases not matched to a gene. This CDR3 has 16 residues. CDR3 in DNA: TGTGCCAGCAGGCGACTGACTAGCGGCTCCTACAATGAGCAGTTCTTC. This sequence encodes CASRRLTSGSYNEQFF.

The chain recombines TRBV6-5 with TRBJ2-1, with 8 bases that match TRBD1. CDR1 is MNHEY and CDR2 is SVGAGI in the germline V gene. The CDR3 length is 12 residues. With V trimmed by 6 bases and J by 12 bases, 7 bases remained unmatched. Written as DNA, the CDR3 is TGTGCCAGCAGCTCCGGACAGGGTGGGCAGTTCTTC. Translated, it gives CASSSGQGGQFF.